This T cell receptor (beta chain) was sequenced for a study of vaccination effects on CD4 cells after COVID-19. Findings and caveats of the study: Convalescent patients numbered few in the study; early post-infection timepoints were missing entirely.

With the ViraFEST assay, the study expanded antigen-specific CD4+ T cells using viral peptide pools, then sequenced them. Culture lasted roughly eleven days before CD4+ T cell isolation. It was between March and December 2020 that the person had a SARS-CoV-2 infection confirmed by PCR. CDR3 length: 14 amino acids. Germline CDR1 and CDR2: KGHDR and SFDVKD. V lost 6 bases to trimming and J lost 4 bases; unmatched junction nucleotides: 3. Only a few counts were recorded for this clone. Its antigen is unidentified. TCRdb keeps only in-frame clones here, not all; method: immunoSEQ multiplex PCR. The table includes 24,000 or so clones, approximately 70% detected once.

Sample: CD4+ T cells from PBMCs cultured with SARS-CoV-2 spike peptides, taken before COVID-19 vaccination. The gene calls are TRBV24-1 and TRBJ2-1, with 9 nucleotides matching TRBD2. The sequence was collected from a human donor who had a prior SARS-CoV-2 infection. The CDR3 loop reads CATSLREGYNEQFF. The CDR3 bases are TGTGCCACCAGTTTGCGGGAGGGATACAATGAGCAGTTCTTC.